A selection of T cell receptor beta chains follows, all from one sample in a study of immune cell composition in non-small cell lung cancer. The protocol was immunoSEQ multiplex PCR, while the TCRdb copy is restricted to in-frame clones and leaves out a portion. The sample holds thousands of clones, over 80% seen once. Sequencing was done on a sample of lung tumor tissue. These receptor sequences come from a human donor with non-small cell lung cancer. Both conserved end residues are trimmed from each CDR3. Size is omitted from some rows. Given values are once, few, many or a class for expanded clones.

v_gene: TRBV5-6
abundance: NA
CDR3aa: ASSLGTGVWEQF

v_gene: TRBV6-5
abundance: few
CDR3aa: ASSPRGVETQY

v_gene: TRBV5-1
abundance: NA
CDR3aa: ASSELPTGRTGELF

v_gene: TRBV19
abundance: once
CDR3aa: ASSMGLRVANYGYT

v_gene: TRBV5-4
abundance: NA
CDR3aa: ASRSGTSSGNTEAF

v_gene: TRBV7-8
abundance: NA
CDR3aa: ASSTRDIEKNTEAF

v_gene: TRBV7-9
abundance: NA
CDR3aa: ASSSLLRGPNEKLF

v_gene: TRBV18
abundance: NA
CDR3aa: ASSLGQDGDIQY

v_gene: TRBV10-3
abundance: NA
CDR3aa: AISDQGGTIY

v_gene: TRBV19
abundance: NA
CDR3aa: ASSIGAGGSLGNQPQH

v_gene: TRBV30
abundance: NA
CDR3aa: AWSVGWGLGYGYT

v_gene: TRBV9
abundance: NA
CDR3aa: ASSPRGLAGADTQY

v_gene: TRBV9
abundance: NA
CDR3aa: ASSVVGGANTGELF

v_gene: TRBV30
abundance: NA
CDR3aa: AWSVWASNYGYT

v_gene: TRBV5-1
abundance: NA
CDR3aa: ASSLGGRRYNEQF

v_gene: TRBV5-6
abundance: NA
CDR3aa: ASSYARTGTDTQY